The sequence of this TCR beta chain was determined in a study of T cells in Graves' hyperthyroidism and ophthalmopathy. About the study: Before treatment of any kind, peripheral blood was taken at initial diagnosis. Study findings and constraints: Ophthalmopathy stood apart from stable hyperthyroidism in a 13 V-J model. Clonotypes that were expanded in thyroid above 0.001 mostly appeared in blood too.

Template material for amplifying TCR beta CDR3 regions consisted of RNA transcripts. A set of HTBI primers served as the primers for a first-round RT-PCR of the TCR CDR3. TCRdb re-analysed the multiplex PCR reads in MiXCR, keeping a single row per CDR3 protein. The table has over 500,000 distinct CDR3 sequences, 15% to 20% seen once; the top ten hold approximately 15%. The sample holds many counts of this clonotype. Antigen: not known. Germline V gives CDR1 DFQATT, CDR2 SNEGSKA (reference sequence). V trimming: 6 bases; J trimming: 2 bases; junction bases outside the gene matches: 17. The CDR3 consists of 17 residues.

Sequenced input: blood. The receptor's source is a woman younger than 30 with Graves' ophthalmopathy. The chain has TRBV20-1 and TRBJ2-3, with 7 bases matching TRBD2. The CDR3: CSAATRRENLLTDTQYF. The CDR3 region has the DNA TGCAGTGCGGCTACCCGGCGGGAGAATCTTCTCACAGATACGCAGTATTTT.